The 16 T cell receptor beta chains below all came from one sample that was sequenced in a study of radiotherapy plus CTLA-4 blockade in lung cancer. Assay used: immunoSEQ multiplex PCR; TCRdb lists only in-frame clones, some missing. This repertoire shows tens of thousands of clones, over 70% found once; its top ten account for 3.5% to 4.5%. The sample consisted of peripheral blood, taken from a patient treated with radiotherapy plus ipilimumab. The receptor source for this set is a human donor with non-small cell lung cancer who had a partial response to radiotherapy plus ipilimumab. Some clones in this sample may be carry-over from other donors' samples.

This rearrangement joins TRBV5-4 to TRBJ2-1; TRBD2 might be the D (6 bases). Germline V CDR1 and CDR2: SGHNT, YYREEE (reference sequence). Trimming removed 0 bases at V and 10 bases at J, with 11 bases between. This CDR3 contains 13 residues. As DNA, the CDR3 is TGTGCCAGCAGCTTGGAGAGCGCGGGAGAGCAGTTCTTC. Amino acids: CASSLESAGEQFF.

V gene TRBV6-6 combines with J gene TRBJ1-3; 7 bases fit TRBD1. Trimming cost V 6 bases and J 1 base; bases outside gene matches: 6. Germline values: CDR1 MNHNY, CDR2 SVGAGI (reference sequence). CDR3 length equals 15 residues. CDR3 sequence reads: CASRTTTGSGNTIYF. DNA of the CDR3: TGTGCCAGCAGAACGACGACAGGGTCTGGAAACACCATATATTTT.

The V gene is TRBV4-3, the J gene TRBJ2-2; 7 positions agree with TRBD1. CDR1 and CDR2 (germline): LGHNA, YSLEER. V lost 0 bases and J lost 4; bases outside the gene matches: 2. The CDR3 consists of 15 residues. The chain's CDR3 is CASSQEYRGTGELFF. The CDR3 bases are TGCGCCAGCAGCCAAGAGTACAGGGGCACCGGGGAGCTGTTTTTT.

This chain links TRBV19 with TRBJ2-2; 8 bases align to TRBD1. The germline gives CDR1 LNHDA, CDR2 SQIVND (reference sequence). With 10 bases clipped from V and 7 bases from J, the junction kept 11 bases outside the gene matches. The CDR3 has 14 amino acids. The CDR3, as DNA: TGTGCCACAAGTTCGCAGGGGGCGTTCGGGGAGCTGTTTTTT. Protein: CATSSQGAFGELFF. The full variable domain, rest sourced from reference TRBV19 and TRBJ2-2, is DGGITQSPKYLFRKEGQNVTLSCEQNLNHDAMYWYRQDPGQGLRLIYYSQIVNDFQKGDIAEGYSVSREKKESFPLTVTSAQKNPTAFYLCATSSQGAFGELFFGEGSRLTVL.

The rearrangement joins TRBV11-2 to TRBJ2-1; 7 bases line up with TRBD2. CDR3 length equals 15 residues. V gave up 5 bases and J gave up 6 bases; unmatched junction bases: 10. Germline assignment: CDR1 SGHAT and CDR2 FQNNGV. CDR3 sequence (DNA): TGTGCCAGCAGCGTTAGCGGGCAGGCCCTCAATGAGCAGTTCTTC. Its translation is CASSVSGQALNEQFF.

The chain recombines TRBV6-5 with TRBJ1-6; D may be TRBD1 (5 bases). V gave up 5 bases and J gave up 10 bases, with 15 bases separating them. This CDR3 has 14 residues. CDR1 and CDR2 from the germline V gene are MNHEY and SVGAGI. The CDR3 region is CASSPLDSFSPLHF. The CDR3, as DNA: TGTGCCAGCAGTCCCCTCGACAGTTTCTCACCCCTCCACTTT.

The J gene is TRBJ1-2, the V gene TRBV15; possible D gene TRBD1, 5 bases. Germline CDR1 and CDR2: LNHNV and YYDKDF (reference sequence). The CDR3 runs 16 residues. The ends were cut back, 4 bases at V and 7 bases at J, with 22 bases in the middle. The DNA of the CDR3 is TGTGCCACCAGCAATGGGGCTTGGCAGGGAGGCGGTGGCTACACCTTC. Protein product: CATSNGAWQGGGGYTF.

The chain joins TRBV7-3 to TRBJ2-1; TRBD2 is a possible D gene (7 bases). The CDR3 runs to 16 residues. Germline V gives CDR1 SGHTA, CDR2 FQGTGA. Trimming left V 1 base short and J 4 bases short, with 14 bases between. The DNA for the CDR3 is TGTGCCAGCAGCTTAAGGGGGGGCGCAAATTACAATGAGCAGTTCTTC. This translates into CASSLRGGANYNEQFF.

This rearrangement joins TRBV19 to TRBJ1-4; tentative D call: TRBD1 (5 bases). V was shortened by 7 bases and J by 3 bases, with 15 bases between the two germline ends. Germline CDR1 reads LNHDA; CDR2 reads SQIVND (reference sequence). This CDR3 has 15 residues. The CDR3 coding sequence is TGTGCCAGTACTTGGGGCGCTTCTGCTAATGAAAAACTGTTTTTT. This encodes CASTWGASANEKLFF.

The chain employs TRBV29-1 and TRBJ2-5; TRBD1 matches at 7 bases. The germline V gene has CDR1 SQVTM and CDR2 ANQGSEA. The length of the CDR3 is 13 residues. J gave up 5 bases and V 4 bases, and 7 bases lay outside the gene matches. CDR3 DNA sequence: TGCAGCGTTGGACAGGGTGGTTGGGAGACCCAGTACTTC. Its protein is CSVGQGGWETQYF.

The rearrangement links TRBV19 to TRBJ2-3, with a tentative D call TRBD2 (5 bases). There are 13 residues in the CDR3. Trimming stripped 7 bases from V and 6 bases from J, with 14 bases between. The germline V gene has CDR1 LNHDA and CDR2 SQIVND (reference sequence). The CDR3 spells CASTGPGSDTQYF. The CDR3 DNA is TGTGCCAGTACTGGGCCGGGGTCCGATACGCAGTATTTT.

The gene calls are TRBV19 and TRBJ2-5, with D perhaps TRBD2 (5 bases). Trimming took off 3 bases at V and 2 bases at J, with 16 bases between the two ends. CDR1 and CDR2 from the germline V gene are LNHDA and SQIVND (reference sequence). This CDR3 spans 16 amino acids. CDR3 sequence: CASSMGGEWGQETQYF. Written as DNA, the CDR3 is TGTGCCAGTAGTATGGGTGGGGAGTGGGGACAAGAGACCCAGTACTTC.

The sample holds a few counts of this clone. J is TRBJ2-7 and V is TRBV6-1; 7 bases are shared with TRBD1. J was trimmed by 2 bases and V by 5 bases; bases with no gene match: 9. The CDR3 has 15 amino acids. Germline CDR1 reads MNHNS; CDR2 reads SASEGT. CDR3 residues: CASSSLGQATYEQYF. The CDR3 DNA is TGTGCCAGCAGTAGTCTCGGACAGGCTACCTACGAGCAGTACTTC.

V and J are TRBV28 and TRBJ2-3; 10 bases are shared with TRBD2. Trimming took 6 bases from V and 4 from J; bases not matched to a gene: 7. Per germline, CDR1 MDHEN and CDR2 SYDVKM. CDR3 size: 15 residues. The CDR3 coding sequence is TGTGCCAGCAGCCAAATAGCGGGAGGCGCAGATACGCAGTATTTT. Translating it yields CASSQIAGGADTQYF.

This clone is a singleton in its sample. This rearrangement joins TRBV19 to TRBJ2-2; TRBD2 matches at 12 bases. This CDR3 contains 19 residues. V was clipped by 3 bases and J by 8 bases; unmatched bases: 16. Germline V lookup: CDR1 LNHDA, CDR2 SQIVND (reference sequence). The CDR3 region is CASSIGLSPTSGSRGELFF. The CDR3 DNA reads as TGTGCCAGTAGTATCGGTCTAAGCCCGACTAGCGGGAGTCGGGGGGAGCTGTTTTTT.

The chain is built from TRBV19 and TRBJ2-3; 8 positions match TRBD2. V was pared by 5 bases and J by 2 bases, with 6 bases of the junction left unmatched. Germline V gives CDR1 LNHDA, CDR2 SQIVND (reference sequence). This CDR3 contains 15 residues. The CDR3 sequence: CASSLYSGDTDTQYF. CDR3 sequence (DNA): TGTGCCAGTAGTCTATATAGCGGGGACACAGATACGCAGTATTTT.